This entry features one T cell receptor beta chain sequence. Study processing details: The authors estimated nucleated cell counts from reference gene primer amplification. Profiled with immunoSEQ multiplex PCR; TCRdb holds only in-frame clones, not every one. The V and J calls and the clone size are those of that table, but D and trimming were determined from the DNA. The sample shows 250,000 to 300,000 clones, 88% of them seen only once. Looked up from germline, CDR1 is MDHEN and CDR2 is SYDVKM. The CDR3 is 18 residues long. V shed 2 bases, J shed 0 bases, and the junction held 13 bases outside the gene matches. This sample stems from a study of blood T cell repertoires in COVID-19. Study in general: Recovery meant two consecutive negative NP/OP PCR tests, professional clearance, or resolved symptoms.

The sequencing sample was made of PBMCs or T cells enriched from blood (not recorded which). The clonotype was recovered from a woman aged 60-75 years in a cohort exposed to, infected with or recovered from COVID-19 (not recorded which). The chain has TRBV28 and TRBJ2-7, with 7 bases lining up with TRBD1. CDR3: CASSLALLRGQSSYEQYF. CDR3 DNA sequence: TGTGCCAGCAGTTTAGCGCTGCTTAGGGGGCAAAGCTCCTACGAGCAGTACTTC.